This TCR beta chain was recorded in a study of T cell repertoires in cytomegalovirus infection. The sample holds a few counts of this clonotype. Its antigen is undetermined. General study findings and limits: HLA-C-restricted CMV clonotypes gave the most frequent clonotype in two of eight donors.

One entry per CDR3 protein results from TCRdb running MiXCR on the reads. The top ten hold 9.5% to 15% of the sample, which has some 900,000 distinct CDR3 sequences, 32% seen once. Losses at the gene ends were 4 bases for V and 0 bases for J; bases not matched to a gene: 17. Germline V gene sequence: CDR1 MNHNS, CDR2 SASEGT. The CDR3 has 20 amino acids. The chain joins TRBV6-1 to TRBJ2-2, with 7 bases that match TRBD1. The sequence came from a human donor in good health (CMV status not recorded). Some clones in this sample may be carry-over from other donors' samples. This material consisted of cultured CD8+ T cells from PBMCs, taken from culture after CMV antigen stimulation. CDR3 in DNA: TGTGCCAGCAGTGCTCGACCTGAAGTGAGACAGGGTTCGAACACCGGGGAGCTGTTTTTT. It yields the protein CASSARPEVRQGSNTGELFF.